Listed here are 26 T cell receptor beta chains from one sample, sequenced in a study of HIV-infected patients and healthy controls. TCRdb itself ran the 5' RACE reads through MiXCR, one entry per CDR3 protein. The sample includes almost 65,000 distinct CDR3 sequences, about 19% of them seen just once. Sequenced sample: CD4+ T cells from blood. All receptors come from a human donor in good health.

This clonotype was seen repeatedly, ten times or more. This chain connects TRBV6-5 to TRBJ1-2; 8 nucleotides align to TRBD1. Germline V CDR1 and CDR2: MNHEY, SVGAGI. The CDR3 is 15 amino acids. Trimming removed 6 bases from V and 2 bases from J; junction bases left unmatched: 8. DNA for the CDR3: TGTGCCAGCAGGGGGACAGGACTCGCAAACTATGGCTACACCTTC. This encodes CASRGTGLANYGYTF.

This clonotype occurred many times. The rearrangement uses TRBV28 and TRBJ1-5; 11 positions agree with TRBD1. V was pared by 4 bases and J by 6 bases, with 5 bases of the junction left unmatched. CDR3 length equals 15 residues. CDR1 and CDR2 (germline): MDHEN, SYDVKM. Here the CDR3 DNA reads TGTGCCAGCAGTTCTCGGGACAGGGGGTTTCAGCCCCAGCATTTT. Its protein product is CASSSRDRGFQPQHF.

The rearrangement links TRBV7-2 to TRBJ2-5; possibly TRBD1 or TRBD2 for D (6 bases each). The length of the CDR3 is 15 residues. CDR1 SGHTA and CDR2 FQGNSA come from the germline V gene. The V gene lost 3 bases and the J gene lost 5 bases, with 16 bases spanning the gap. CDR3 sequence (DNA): TGTGCCAGCAGCTTCTTTACGGGGGCAGGGGAGACCCAGTACTTC. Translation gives CASSFFTGAGETQYF.

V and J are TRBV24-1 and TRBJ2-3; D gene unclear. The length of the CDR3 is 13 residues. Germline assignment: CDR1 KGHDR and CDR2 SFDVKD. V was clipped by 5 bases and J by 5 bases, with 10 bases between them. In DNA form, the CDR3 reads TGTGCCACCAGTGTTCAGGCTGTAGATACGCAGTATTTT. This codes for CATSVQAVDTQYF.

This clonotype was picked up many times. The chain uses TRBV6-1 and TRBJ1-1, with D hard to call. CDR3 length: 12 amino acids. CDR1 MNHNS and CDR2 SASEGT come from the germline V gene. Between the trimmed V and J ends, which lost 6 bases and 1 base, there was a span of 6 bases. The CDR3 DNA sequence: TGTGCCAGCAGAGATACGAACACTGAAGCTTTCTTT. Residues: CASRDTNTEAFF.

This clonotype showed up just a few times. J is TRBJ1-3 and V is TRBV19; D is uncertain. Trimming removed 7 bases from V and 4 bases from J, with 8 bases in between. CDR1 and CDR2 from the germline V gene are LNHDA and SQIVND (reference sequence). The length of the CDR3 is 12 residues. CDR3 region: CASTSPGNTIYF. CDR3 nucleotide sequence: TGTGCCAGTACGTCCCCGGGAAACACCATATATTTT.

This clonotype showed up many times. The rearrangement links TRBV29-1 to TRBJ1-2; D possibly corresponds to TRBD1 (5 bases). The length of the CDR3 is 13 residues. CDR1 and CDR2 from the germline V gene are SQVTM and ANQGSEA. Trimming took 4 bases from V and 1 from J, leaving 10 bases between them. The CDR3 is CSVAEGFNYGYTF. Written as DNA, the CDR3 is TGCAGCGTTGCGGAGGGGTTTAACTATGGCTACACCTTC. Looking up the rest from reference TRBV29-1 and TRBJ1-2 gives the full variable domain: SAVISQKPSRDICQRGTSLTIQCQVDSQVTMMFWYRQQPGQSLTLIATANQGSEATYESGFVIDKFPISRPNLTFSTLTVSNMSPEDSSIYLCSVAEGFNYGYTFGSGTRLTVV.

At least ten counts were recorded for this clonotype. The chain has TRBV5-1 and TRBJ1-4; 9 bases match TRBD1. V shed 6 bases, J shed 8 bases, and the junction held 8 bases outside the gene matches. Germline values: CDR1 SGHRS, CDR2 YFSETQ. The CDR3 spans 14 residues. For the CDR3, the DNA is TGCGCCAGCACCCCGGGACAGGGCCGAGAAAAACTGTTTTTT. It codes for CASTPGQGREKLFF.

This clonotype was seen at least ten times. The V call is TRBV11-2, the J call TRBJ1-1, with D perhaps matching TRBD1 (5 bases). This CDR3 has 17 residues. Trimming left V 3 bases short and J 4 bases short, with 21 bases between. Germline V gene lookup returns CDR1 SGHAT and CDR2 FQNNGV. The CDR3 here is CASSLGLWGRTSTEAFF. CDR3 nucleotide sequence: TGTGCCAGCAGCTTGGGACTGTGGGGACGGACGAGCACTGAAGCTTTCTTT.

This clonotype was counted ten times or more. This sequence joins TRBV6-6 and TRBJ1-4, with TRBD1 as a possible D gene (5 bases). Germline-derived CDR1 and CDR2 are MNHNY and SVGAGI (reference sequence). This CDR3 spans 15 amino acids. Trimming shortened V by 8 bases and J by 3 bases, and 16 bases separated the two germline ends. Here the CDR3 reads CASSLPGEANEKLFF. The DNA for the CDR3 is TGTGCCAGCTCCCTCCCGGGGGAGGCTAATGAAAAACTGTTTTTT.

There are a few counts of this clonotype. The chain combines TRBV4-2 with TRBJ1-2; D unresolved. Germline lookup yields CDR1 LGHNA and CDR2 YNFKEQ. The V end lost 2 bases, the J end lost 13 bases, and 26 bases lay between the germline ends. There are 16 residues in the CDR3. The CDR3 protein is CASSQTRQAVSSRGTF. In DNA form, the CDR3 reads TGTGCCAGCAGCCAAACTCGACAAGCAGTTAGTAGTAGAGGCACCTTC.

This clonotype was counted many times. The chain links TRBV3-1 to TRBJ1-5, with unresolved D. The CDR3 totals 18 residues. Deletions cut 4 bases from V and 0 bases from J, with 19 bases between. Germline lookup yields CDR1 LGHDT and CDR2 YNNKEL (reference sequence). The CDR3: CASSPSRKGLYSNQPQHF. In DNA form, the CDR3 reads TGTGCCAGCAGCCCGAGCCGGAAAGGACTATATAGCAATCAGCCCCAGCATTTT.

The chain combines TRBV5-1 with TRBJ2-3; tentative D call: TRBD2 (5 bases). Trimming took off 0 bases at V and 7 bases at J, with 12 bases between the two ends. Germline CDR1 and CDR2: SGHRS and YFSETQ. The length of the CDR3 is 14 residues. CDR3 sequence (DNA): TGCGCCAGCAGCTTGGGGGAGTCTAGCAATACGCAGTATTTT. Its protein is CASSLGESSNTQYF.

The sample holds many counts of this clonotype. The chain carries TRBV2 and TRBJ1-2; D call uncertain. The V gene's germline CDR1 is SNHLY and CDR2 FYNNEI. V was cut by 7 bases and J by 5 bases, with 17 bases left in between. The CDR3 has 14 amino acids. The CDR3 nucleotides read TGTGCCAGCAATGAGGATCGCGGTCGATATGGCTACACCTTC. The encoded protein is CASNEDRGRYGYTF.

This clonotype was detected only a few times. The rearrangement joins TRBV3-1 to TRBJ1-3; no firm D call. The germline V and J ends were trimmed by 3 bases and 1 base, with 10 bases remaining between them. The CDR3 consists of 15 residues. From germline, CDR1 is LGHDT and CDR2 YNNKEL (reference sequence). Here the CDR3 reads CASSQKGISGNTIYF. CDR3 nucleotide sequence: TGTGCCAGCAGCCAGAAAGGGATTTCTGGAAACACCATATATTTT.

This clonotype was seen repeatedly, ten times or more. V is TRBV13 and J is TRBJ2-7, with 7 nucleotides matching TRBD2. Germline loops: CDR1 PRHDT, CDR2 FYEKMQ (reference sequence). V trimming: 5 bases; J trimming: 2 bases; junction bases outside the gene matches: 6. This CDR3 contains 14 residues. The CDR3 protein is CASSNGLAAYEQYF. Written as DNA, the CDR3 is TGTGCCAGCAGCAATGGTCTAGCGGCCTACGAGCAGTACTTC.

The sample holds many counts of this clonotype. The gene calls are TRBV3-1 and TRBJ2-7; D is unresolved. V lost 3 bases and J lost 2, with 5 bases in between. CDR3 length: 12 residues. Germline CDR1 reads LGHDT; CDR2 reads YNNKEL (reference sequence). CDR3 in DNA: TGTGCCAGCAGCCAGGCAACCTACGAGCAGTACTTC. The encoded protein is CASSQATYEQYF.

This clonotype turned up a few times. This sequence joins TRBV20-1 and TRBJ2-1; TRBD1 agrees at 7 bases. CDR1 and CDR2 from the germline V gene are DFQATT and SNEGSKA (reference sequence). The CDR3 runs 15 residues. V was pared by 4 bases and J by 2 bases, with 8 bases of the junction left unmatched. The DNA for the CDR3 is TGCAGTGCTATCGTGAGGGGGCGGGCCTACAATGAGCAGTTCTTC. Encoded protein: CSAIVRGRAYNEQFF.

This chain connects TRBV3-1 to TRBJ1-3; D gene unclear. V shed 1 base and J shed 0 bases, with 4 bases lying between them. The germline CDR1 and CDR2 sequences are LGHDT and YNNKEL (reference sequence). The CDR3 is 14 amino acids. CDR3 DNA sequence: TGTGCCAGCAGCCAAGTGCGCTCTGGAAACACCATATATTTT. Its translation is CASSQVRSGNTIYF.

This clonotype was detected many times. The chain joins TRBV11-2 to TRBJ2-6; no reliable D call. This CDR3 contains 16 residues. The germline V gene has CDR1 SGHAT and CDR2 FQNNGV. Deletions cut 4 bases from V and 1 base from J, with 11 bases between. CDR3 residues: CASSSNPGSGANVLTF. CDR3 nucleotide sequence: TGTGCCAGCAGCTCAAACCCCGGTTCTGGGGCCAACGTCCTGACTTTC. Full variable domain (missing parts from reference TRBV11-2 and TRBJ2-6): EAGVAQSPRYKIIEKRQSVAFWCNPISGHATLYWYQQILGQGPKLLIQFQNNGVVDDSQLPKDRFSAERLKGVDSTLKIQPAKLEDSAVYLCASSSNPGSGANVLTFGAGSRLTVL.

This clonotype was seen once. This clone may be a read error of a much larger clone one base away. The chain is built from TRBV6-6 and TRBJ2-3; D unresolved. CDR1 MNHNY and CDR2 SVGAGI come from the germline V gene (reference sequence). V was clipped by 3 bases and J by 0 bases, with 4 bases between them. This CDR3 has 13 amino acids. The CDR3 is CASSYSSTDTQYF. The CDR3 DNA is TGTGCCAGCAGTTATTCTAGCACAGATACGCAGTATTTT.

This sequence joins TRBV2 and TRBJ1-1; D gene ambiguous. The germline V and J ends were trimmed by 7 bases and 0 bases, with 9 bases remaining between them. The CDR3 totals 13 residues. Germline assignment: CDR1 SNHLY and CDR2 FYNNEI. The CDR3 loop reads CASNGELNTEAFF. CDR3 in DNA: TGTGCCAGCAACGGAGAATTGAACACTGAAGCTTTCTTT.

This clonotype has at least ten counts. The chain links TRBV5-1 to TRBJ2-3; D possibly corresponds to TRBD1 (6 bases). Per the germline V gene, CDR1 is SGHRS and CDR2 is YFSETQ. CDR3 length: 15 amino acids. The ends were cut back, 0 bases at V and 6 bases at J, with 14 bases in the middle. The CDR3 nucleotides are TGCGCCAGCAGCTTGGATGGAAACAGGGCGGATACGCAGTATTTT. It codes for CASSLDGNRADTQYF.

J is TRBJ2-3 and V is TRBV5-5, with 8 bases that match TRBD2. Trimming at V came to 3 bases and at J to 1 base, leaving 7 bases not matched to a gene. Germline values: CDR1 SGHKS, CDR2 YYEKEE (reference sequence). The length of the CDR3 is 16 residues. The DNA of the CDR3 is TGTGCCAGCAGCTCACGAGCGGGGGACCGCACAGATACGCAGTATTTT. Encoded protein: CASSSRAGDRTDTQYF. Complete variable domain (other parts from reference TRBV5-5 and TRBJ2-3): DAGVTQSPTHLIKTRGQQVTLRCSPISGHKSVSWYQQVLGQGPQFIFQYYEKEERGRGNFPDRFSARQFPNYSSELNVNALLLGDSALYLCASSSRAGDRTDTQYFGPGTRLTVL.

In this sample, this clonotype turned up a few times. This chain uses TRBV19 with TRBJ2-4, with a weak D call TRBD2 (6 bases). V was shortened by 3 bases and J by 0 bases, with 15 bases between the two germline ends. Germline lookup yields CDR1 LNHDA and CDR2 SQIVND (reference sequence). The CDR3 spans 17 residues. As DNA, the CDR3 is TGTGCCAGTAGTATGGACGCGGGGAACCTAGCCAAAAACATTCAGTACTTC. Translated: CASSMDAGNLAKNIQYF.

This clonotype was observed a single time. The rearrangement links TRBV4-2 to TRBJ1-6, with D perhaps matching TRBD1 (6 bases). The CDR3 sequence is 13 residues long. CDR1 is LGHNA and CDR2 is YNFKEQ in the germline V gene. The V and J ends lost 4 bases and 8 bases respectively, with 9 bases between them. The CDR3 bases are TGTGCCAGCAGCCTTAGACAGGATTCACCCCTCCACTTT. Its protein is CASSLRQDSPLHF.